This record looks at one T cell receptor beta chain sequence and its context. Its matching antigen is unknown. TCR beta CDR3 sequences were amplified from RNA transcripts. TCR CDR3 regions were first amplified by RT-PCR with HTBI primers. TCRdb reanalysed the multiplex PCR reads using MiXCR and keeps one entry per CDR3 protein. The sample has 93,000 or so distinct CDR3 sequences; about half are singletons. This entry comes from a study of T cells in Graves' hyperthyroidism and ophthalmopathy. Study background: Sampling of peripheral blood happened at initial diagnosis, prior to any treatment.

The CDR3 has 12 residues. Germline V gene lookup returns CDR1 SNHLY and CDR2 FYNNEI. V gave up 0 bases and J gave up 12 bases, with 11 bases separating them. Study outcomes and limitations: A model built on 13 V-J features separated ophthalmopathy from stable hyperthyroidism.

The chain couples TRBV2 to TRBJ1-2; tentatively, D is TRBD1 (5 bases). Sequencing was done on a sample of blood. The TCR sequence derives from a man in his forties with Graves' hyperthyroidism. The CDR3 loop reads CASSEATAGNTF. The CDR3 coding sequence is TGTGCCAGCAGTGAAGCGACAGCCGGAAACACCTTC.